This TCR beta chain stems from a study of technical replicates of blood from several donors. CDR1 SGHTA and CDR2 FQGNSA come from the germline V gene. J lost 4 bases, V lost 2 bases, and 1 base had no gene match. This CDR3 is 13 amino acids long. Only in-frame clones appear in the TCRdb table, and some are missing; sequencing was by immunoSEQ multiplex PCR. The sample contains around 80,000 clones, approximately 96% of which appear only once. V and J are TRBV7-2 and TRBJ2-5; the match to TRBD1 covers 7 bases. The sequence was obtained from a human donor in good health. Sequenced input: T cells isolated from PBMCs. CDR3 DNA: TGTGCCAGCAGCTTATGGGACAGAGAGACCCAGTACTTC. This codes for CASSLWDRETQYF.